This TCR beta chain was captured in a study of low-dose radiotherapy and immunotherapy resistance in tumors (dated by TCRdb to 2021 to 2024). Background on the whole study: Patients in Cohort 1 were given 0.5 Gy per fraction every 2 weeks, and the prescribed total PTV dose was 6.5 Gy. Eight patients were included in the translational analysis: three from the first dose cohort and the first five from the second dose cohort. Cyclophosphamide 200 mg/m2 was administered intravenously every two weeks, one day before each radiation and immunotherapy administration. Patients were given nivolumab as a 240 mg flat dose every two weeks and ipilimumab at 1 mg/kg every six weeks, with both drugs delivered intravenously. In Cohort 2, 1 Gy per fraction was delivered every two weeks, for a total of 13 Gy over 26 weeks. Starting on cycle 1 day 1, patients took 300 mg of aspirin by mouth once a day for four cycles. The trial did not randomize participants into treatment groups.

Reading the label with the study, this specimen's time point is: after trial treatment. The treatment or condition label, as the study defines it: LDRT plus nivolumab, ipilimumab, low-dose cyclophosphamide and aspirin (RACIN trial). Donors were enrolled in RACIN, a single-arm phase I dose-escalation trial in which nivolumab, ipilimumab, aspirin, low-dose cyclophosphamide and low-dose radiotherapy were combined. Patients with advanced, TIL-negative solid tumors were considered eligible. The instrument was an Illumina HiSeq 2500. Superscript III and a set of TRAV- and TRBV-specific primers were used to synthesize first-strand cDNA, so that both TCRalpha and TCRbeta chains were covered. TCRs were amplified for 15 to 20 PCR cycles with Phusion, using a constant-region primer paired with the adapter attached to the V primers. The isolated mRNA was amplified using the MessageAmp II aRNA Amplification Kit, with in vitro transcription performed for about 15 hours at 37 degrees C. The Dynabeads mRNA DIRECT Purification Kit was used to isolate mRNA for TCR sequencing. Indexed Illumina adapters were added in a second roughly 25-cycle Phusion PCR, and the resulting products were purified with AMPure XP beads. On the study's bioinformatics: Using custom Perl scripts, TCR sequences encoding the same protein were pooled, out-of-frame sequences were removed, and the abundance of each clonotype was computed. Any TCR sequence backed by just one read was left out of the analysis. Among the metrics used to describe the repertoires were Shannon entropy, Gini index, clonality, richness, and the frequency of TCRs shared between repertoires. TCRdb reprocessed the public reads (quality trimming at Q25 with fastp, clone calling with MiXCR) and kept in-frame beta chains. Rows are combined by CDR3 protein, so each entry shows the most common genes and DNA. TCRdb's processing, not the authors' own work, is the source of the V and J calls. The sample profile shows tens of thousands of distinct CDR3 sequences; around 20% of them were found once. The top ten clonotypes cover roughly 13% of the sample.

A remark on this clonotype: Its specific antigen is unknown. No much larger clonotype is one base removed from it; base qualities were not supplied.

At the junction V is shortened by 7 bases and J by 6 bases; bases outside the gene matches: 11. Looking up the germline V gene yields CDR1 SNHLY and CDR2 FYNNEI. The CDR3 has 14 amino acids, counting the end cysteine and phenylalanine. Solely the CDR3 DNA is kept, with 42 bases framed from the first base. The rearranged chain carries TRBV2 and TRBJ2-7, with 8 bases aligning to TRBD1. The sample in question was PBMCs, obtained after low-dose radiotherapy plus immunotherapy. The TCR sequence derives from a female donor with ovarian cancer. The DNA reads TGTGCCAGCAACCCCGACAGGGGTTGGATCGAGCAGTACTTC. Its amino acids are CASNPDRGWIEQYF.